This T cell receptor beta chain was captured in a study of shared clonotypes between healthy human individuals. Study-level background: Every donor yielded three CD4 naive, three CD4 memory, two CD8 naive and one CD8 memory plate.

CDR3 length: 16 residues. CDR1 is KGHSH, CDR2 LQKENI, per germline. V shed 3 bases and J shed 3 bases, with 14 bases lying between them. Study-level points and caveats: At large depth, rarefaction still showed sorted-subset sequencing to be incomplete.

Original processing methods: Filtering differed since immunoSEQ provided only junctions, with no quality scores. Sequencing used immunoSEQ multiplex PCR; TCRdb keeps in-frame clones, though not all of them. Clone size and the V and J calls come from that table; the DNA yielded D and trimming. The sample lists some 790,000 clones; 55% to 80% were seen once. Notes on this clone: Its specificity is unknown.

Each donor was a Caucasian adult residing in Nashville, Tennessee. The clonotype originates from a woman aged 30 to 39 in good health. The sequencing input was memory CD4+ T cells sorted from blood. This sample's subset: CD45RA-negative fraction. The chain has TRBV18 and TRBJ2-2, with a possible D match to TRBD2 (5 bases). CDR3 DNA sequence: TGTGCCAGCTCACCGGGAGACGGGGTGGACACCGGGGAGCTGTTTTTT. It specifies CASSPGDGVDTGELFF. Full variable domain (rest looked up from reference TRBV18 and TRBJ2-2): NAGVMQNPRHLVRRRGQEARLRCSPMKGHSHVYWYRQLPEEGLKFMVYLQKENIIDESGMPKERFSAEFPKEGPSILRIQQVVRGDSAAYFCASSPGDGVDTGELFFGEGSRLTVL.